A selection of T cell receptor beta chains follows, all from one sample in a study of OX40 agonist ivuxolimab in advanced cancers. The protocol was immunoSEQ multiplex PCR, while the TCRdb copy is restricted to in-frame clones and leaves out a portion. This sample yields roughly 90,000 clones, of which 80% to 90% are seen a single time; under 0.8% belongs to the top ten. This specimen consisted of CD4+ or CD8+ T cells sorted from blood, obtained in a trial of the OX40 agonist ivuxolimab. The receptors derive from an adult with an advanced solid tumor such as melanoma, head and neck, liver or kidney cancer. CDR3s include the opening cysteine and the closing phenylalanine or tryptophan. A D gene is named only where the DNA matches it firmly. Rows give clone size only sometimes, using once, few, many, or a class for an expanded clone.

.,TRBV11-3,TRBD1,TRBJ2-2,CASSPGQGLAGELFF,TGTGCCAGCAGCCCCGGACAGGGTCTAGCCGGGGAGCTGTTTTTT
few,TRBV18,.,TRBJ1-5,CASSPGENQPQHF,TGTGCCAGCTCACCAGGGGAAAATCAGCCCCAGCATTTT
.,TRBV18,TRBD1,TRBJ1-1,CASSPLLGQGVVENTEAFF,TGTGCCAGCTCACCCTTATTGGGACAGGGGGTCGTCGAGAACACTGAAGCTTTCTTT
.,TRBV5-1,.,TRBJ2-5,CASSLEEGTQYF,TGCGCCAGCAGCTTGGAAGAAGGGACCCAGTACTTC
.,TRBV11-2,.,TRBJ1-5,CASSSWGFNQPQHF,TGTGCCAGCAGCTCGTGGGGTTTCAACCAGCCCCAGCATTTT
.,TRBV6-4,TRBD2,TRBJ2-3,CASSPSGVGTDTQYF,TGTGCCAGCAGCCCCAGCGGGGTGGGCACAGATACGCAGTATTTT
.,TRBV28,TRBD1,TRBJ2-1,CASRPGGAGNAQFF,TGTGCCAGCAGACCAGGGGGCGCGGGCAATGCGCAGTTCTTC
.,TRBV21-1,.,TRBJ1-5,CASSNRFRARNQPQHF,TGTGCCAGCAGCAATCGGTTTCGGGCACGTAATCAGCCCCAGCATTTT
.,TRBV6-5,.,TRBJ2-7,CASSYFRGLSEQYF,TGTGCCAGCAGTTATTTCCGAGGGCTTAGCGAGCAGTACTTC
.,TRBV5-1,.,TRBJ2-3,CASSFTGARTDTQYF,TGCGCCAGCAGCTTTACCGGGGCTCGCACAGATACGCAGTATTTT
.,TRBV30,.,TRBJ2-7,CAWSVRSYEQYF,TGTGCCTGGAGTGTTAGATCCTACGAGCAGTACTTC
.,TRBV11-2,.,TRBJ1-6,CASSYSRLKGYNSPLHF,TGTGCCAGCAGCTATTCACGGCTTAAGGGATATAATTCACCCCTCCACTTT
once,TRBV28,.,TRBJ2-7,CASSLGGLPYEQYF,TGTGCCAGCAGTTTAGGGGGGCTCCCCTACGAGCAGTACTTC
.,TRBV11-2,.,TRBJ1-3,CASSLDRRGLSGNTIYF,TGTGCCAGCAGCTTGGACCGCCGAGGGCTTTCTGGAAACACCATATATTTT
.,TRBV7-6,.,TRBJ1-3,CASSPGLGRLGAGNTIYF,TGTGCCAGCAGCCCAGGACTAGGACGACTAGGTGCCGGAAACACCATATATTTT
.,TRBV7-3,.,TRBJ2-3,CASSPGWGGRADTQYF,TGTGCCAGCAGCCCCGGCTGGGGGGGCCGTGCAGATACGCAGTATTTT
.,TRBV19,.,TRBJ1-1,CASRPRENTEAFF,TGTGCCAGTAGACCACGGGAGAACACTGAAGCTTTCTTT
.,TRBV7-3,TRBD1,TRBJ1-2,CASSIGQGEGYTF,TGTGCCAGCAGCATTGGACAGGGAGAAGGCTACACCTTC
.,TRBV27,.,TRBJ1-6,CASSPQDRIYNSPLHF,TGTGCCAGCAGTCCACAGGATCGAATCTATAATTCACCCCTCCACTTT
.,TRBV5-1,.,TRBJ2-1,CASSLRGDYNEQFF,TGCGCCAGCAGCTTGAGGGGGGACTACAATGAGCAGTTCTTC
.,TRBV5-8,.,TRBJ1-1,CASSLQRNTEAFF,TGTGCCAGCAGTCTGCAGAGGAACACTGAAGCTTTCTTT
.,TRBV6-5,.,TRBJ1-3,CASSYSMGYGNTIYF,TGTGCCAGCAGTTACTCGATGGGTTATGGAAACACCATATATTTT
.,TRBV6-5,.,TRBJ2-3,CASSQRPADTQYF,TGTGCCAGCAGTCAAAGACCCGCAGATACGCAGTATTTT
.,TRBV7-9,.,TRBJ2-7,CASVFGGGTSYEQYF,TGTGCCAGCGTCTTCGGTGGGGGGACCTCCTACGAGCAGTACTTC
.,TRBV5-1,.,TRBJ2-2,CASKRVANTGELFF,TGCGCCAGCAAGAGGGTCGCGAACACCGGGGAGCTGTTTTTT
once,TRBV11-2,TRBD2,TRBJ2-3,CASIPAGRKADTQYF,TGTGCCAGCATCCCAGCGGGACGCAAAGCAGATACGCAGTATTTT
.,TRBV9,.,TRBJ2-3,CASSLLWGDTQYF,TGTGCCAGCAGCCTGCTATGGGGAGATACGCAGTATTTT
.,TRBV4-3,.,TRBJ1-1,CASSLSRQVNTEAFF,TGCGCCAGCAGCCTAAGCCGGCAGGTGAACACTGAAGCTTTCTTT
few,TRBV5-1,TRBD1,TRBJ2-5,CASSLAGDRGLETQYF,TGCGCCAGCAGCTTGGCAGGGGACAGGGGGTTAGAGACCCAGTACTTC
.,TRBV4-2,.,TRBJ2-3,CASSQDGQGWRTDTQYF,TGTGCCAGCAGCCAAGATGGGCAGGGGTGGCGCACAGATACGCAGTATTTT
.,TRBV7-6,TRBD1,TRBJ1-2,CASSQQGQGAYGYTF,TGTGCCAGCAGCCAACAGGGACAGGGGGCCTATGGCTACACCTTC
.,TRBV9,.,TRBJ1-1,CASSVSVTAGGTEAFF,TGTGCCAGCAGCGTAAGTGTGACGGCGGGGGGCACTGAAGCTTTCTTT
.,TRBV5-1,.,TRBJ2-1,CASTVDRTNNEQFF,TGCGCCAGCACGGTGGACAGAACTAACAATGAGCAGTTCTTC
.,TRBV2,.,TRBJ1-1,CASSWSREAFF,TGTGCCAGCAGTTGGAGTCGAGAAGCTTTCTTT
.,TRBV5-1,.,TRBJ2-2,CASSPVRDTGELFF,TGCGCCAGCAGCCCCGTTCGGGACACCGGGGAGCTGTTTTTT
.,TRBV30,.,TRBJ2-5,CANFPGLKETQYF,TGTGCCAATTTCCCCGGACTGAAAGAGACCCAGTACTTC
.,TRBV7-2,.,TRBJ2-5,CASSPTTGREETQYF,TGTGCCAGCAGCCCCACGACAGGGAGGGAAGAGACCCAGTACTTC
.,TRBV7-9,TRBD1,TRBJ1-2,CASSLNRDSIYGYTF,TGTGCCAGCAGCTTAAATCGGGACAGCATTTATGGCTACACCTTC
.,TRBV5-1,.,TRBJ1-2,CASALTNYGYTF,TGCGCCAGCGCATTAACTAACTATGGCTACACCTTC
.,TRBV7-2,TRBD1,TRBJ1-5,CASSWVGQAGGEQPQHF,TGTGCCAGCAGCTGGGTAGGACAGGCCGGAGGGGAGCAGCCCCAGCATTTT
.,TRBV16,.,TRBJ2-3,CASSPRTSQEYF,TGTGCCAGCAGCCCCCGGACTTCGCAGGAGTATTTT
.,TRBV5-5,TRBD1,TRBJ1-3,CASSDRGPSGNTIYF,TGTGCCAGCAGCGACAGGGGCCCCTCTGGAAACACCATATATTTT
.,TRBV28,TRBD2,TRBJ2-3,CASSSGLAGRPGSDTQYF,TGTGCCAGCAGCTCAGGACTAGCGGGGCGGCCTGGGTCAGATACGCAGTATTTT
.,TRBV6-1,TRBD2,TRBJ2-3,CASSEGTSRADTQYF,TGTGCCAGCAGTGAAGGGACTAGCCGTGCAGATACGCAGTATTTT
.,TRBV19,.,TRBJ1-2,CASSISTDNYGYTF,TGTGCCAGTAGTATCAGTACAGATAACTATGGCTACACCTTC
once,TRBV9,TRBD1,TRBJ1-1,CASSPRGQGNTEAFF,TGTGCCAGCAGCCCAAGGGGACAGGGGAACACTGAAGCTTTCTTT